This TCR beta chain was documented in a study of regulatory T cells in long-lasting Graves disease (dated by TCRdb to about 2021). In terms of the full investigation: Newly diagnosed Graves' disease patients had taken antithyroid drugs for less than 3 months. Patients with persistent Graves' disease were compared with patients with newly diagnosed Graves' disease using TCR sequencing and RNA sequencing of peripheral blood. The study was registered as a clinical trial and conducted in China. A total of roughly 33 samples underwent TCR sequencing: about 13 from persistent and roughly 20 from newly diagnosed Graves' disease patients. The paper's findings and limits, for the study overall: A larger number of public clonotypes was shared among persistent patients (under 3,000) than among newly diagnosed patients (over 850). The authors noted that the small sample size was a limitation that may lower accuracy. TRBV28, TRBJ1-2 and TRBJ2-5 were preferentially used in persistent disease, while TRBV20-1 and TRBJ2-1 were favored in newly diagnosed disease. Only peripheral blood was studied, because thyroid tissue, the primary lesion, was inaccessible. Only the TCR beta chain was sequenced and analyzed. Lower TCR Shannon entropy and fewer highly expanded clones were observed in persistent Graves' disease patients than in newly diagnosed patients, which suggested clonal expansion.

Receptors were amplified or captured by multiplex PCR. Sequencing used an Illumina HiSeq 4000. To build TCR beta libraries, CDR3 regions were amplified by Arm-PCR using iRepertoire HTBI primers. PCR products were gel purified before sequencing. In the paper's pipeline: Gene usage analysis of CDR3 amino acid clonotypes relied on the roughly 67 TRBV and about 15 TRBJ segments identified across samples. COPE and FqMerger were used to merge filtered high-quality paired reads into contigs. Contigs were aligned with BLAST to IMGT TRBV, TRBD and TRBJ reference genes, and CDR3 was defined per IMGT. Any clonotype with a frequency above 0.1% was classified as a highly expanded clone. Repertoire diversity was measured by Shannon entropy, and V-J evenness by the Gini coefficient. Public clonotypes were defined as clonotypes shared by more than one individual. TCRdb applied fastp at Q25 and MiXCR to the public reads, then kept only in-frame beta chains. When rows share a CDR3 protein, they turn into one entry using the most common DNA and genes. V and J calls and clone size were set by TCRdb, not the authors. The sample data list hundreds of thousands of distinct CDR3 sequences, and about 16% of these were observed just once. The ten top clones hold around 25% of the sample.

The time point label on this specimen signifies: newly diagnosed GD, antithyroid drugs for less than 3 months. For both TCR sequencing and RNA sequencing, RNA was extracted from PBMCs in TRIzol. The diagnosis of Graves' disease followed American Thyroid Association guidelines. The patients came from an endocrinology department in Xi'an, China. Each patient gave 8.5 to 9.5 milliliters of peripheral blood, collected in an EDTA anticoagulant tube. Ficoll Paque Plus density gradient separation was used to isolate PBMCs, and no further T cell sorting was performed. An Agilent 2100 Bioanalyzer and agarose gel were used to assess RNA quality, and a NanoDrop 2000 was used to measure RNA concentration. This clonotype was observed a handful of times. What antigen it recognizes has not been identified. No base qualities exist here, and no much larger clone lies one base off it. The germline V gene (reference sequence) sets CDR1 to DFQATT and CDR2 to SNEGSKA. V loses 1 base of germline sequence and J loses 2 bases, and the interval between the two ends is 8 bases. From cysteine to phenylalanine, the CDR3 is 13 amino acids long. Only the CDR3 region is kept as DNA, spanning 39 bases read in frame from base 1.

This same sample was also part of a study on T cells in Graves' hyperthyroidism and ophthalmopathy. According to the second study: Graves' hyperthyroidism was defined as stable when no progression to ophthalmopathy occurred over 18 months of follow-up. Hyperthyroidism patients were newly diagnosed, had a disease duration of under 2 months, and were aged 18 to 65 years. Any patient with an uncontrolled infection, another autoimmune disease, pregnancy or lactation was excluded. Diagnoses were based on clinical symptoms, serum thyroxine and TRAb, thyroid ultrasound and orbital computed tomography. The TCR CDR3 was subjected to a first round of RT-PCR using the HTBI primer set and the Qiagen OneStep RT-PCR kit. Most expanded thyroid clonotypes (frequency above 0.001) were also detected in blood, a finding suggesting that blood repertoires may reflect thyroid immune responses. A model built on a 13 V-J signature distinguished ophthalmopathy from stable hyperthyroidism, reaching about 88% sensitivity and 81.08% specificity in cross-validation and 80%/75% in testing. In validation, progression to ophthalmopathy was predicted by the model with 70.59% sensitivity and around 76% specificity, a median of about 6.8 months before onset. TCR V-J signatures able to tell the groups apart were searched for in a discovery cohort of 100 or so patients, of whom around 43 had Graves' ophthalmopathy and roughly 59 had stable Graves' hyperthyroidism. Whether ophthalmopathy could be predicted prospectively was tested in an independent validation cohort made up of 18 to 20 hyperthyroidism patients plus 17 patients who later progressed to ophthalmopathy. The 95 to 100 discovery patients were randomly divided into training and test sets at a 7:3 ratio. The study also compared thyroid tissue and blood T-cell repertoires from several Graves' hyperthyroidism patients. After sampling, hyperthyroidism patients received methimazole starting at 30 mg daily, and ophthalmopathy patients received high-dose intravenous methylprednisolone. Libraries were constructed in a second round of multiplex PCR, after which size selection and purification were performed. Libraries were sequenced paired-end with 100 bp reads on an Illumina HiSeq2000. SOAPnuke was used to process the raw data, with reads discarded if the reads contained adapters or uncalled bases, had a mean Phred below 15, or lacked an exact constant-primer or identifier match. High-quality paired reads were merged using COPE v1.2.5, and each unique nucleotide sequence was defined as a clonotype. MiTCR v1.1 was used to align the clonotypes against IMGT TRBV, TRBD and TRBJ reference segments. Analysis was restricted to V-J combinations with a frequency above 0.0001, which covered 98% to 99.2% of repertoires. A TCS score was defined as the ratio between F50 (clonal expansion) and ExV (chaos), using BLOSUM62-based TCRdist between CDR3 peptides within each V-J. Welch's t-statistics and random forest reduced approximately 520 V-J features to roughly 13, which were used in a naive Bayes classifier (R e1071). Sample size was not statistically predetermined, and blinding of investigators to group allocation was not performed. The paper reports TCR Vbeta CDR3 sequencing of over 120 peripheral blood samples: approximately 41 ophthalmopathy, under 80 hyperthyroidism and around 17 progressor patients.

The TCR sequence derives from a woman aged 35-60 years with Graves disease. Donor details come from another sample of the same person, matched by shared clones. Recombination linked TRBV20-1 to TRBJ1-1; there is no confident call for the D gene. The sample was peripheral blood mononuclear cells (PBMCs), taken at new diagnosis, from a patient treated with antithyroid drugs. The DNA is TGCAGTGCTAGAGCCGGGCTAAACACTGAAGCTTTCTTT. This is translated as CSARAGLNTEAFF.